This paragraph covers one TCR beta chain sequence. The antigen is unknown. The germline gene is not matched at one end of the junction; a read error may be the cause. TCRdb re-called the multiplex PCR reads with MiXCR, one entry per CDR3 protein. The data show approximately 60,000 distinct CDR3 sequences, 45% to 65% seen once. The CDR3 covers 16 residues. Germline-derived CDR1 and CDR2 are SGHRS and YFSETQ. This sample was included in a study of breast tumors, draining lymph nodes, adjacent tissues. General observations from the study: Tumor and nontumor repertoires were significantly more similar in luminal-like than in basal-like breast cancer. Data fit most tumor T cells coming from lymph node, expanding in tumor. Compared with lymph nodes, tumors were less diverse; compared with nontumor tissue, more. That most tumor T cells come from lymph nodes remained unproven.

The chain carries TRBV5-1 and TRBJ2-7; the match to TRBD1 covers 8 bases. Sequencing input: breast tumor tissue. This clonotype was sampled from a female donor with breast cancer. Some clones in this sample may be carry-over from other donors' samples. CDR3 nucleotides: TGTGCCAGCAGCCAAGGTTACCGGGACAGGTCCTACGAGCAGTACTTC. Translated: CASSQGYRDRSYEQYF.